Listed here are 22 T cell receptor beta chains from one sample, sequenced in a study of blood T cell repertoires in COVID-19. Assay used: immunoSEQ multiplex PCR; TCRdb lists only in-frame clones, some missing. The data show about 240,000 clones, more than 75% seen once. Sequencing was carried out using peripheral blood. The receptors originated from an elderly man with acute or convalescent COVID-19.

CDR3 nucleotides: TGCGCCAGCAGCTTGGCGGCAGGGGGGAACTATGGCTACACCTTC. As protein: CASSLAAGGNYGYTF. V is TRBV5-1 and J is TRBJ1-2; TRBD1 agrees at 7 bases. CDR1 is SGHRS, CDR2 YFSETQ, per germline. The CDR3 is made up of 15 amino acids. V lost 0 bases, J lost 2 bases, and 4 bases stayed unmatched. Complete variable domain (other parts from reference TRBV5-1 and TRBJ1-2): KAGVTQTPRYLIKTRGQQVTLSCSPISGHRSVSWYQQTPGQGLQFLFEYFSETQRNKGNFPGRFSGRQFSNSRSEMNVSTLELGDSALYLCASSLAAGGNYGYTFGSGTRLTVV.

The chain's CDR3 is CASSLQREAVDTQYF. CDR3 coding DNA: TGTGCCAGCAGTCTTCAGCGGGAGGCGGTAGATACGCAGTATTTT. The V call is TRBV6-2 or TRBV6-3, the J call TRBJ2-3; 9 bases match TRBD2. CDR1 is MNHEY, CDR2 SVGEGT, per germline. After removal of 5 bases from V and 5 bases from J, the junction contained 8 bases not matched to a gene. CDR3 length: 15 amino acids.

The chain couples TRBV6-5 to TRBJ2-2; 9 nucleotides agree with TRBD2. J was trimmed by 1 base and V by 11 bases; bases with no gene match: 8. CDR1 and CDR2 (germline): MNHEY, SVGAGI. This CDR3 is 15 amino acids long. The CDR3 region is CAAGGSLRNTGELFF. The CDR3 DNA reads TGTGCCGCGGGGGGGAGCCTTCGGAACACCGGGGAGCTGTTTTTT.

The J gene is TRBJ2-5, the V gene TRBV12-3 or TRBV12-4; weak D call: TRBD2 (7 bases). The CDR3 consists of 13 residues. Trimming shortened V by 3 bases and J by 6 bases, and 11 bases separated the two germline ends. Written as DNA, the CDR3 is TGTGCCAGCAGTTTGGCGGGGGCGAAGACCCAGTACTTC. This encodes CASSLAGAKTQYF.

This clone has only a few counts. The gene calls are TRBV18 and TRBJ1-1; 9 positions match TRBD1. After removal of 3 bases from V and 1 base from J, the junction contained 6 bases not matched to a gene. The CDR3 is made up of 16 amino acids. CDR1 is KGHSH and CDR2 is LQKENI in the germline V gene. The CDR3 nucleotides are TGTGCCAGCTCACCTTTACAGGGGGCCCAGAACACTGAAGCTTTCTTT. Translation: CASSPLQGAQNTEAFF.

The V and J genes are TRBV5-4 and TRBJ1-2; no reliable D call. Germline values: CDR1 SGHNT, CDR2 YYREEE (reference sequence). This CDR3 is built from 14 residues. V lost 0 bases and J 1 base, leaving 7 bases between the germline ends. CDR3 bases: TGTGCCAGCAGCTTGGAATCAATTAACTATGGCTACACCTTC. It yields the protein CASSLESINYGYTF. The full variable domain, its missing parts supplied by reference TRBV5-4 and TRBJ1-2, is ETGVTQSPTHLIKTRGQQVTLRCSSQSGHNTVSWYQQALGQGPQFIFQYYREEENGRGNFPPRFSGLQFPNYSSELNVNALELDDSALYLCASSLESINYGYTFGSGTRLTVV.

V and J are TRBV19 and TRBJ1-5; D gene unclear. Trimming removed 7 bases from V and 2 bases from J, with 12 bases in between. In germline, CDR1 is LNHDA, CDR2 SQIVND (reference sequence). The CDR3 has 14 residues. The CDR3 DNA sequence: TGTGCCAGTATGATGACATCGGGCAATCAGCCCCAGCATTTT. Its protein product is CASMMTSGNQPQHF. Filled out from reference TRBV19 and TRBJ1-5, the complete variable domain reads DGGITQSPKYLFRKEGQNVTLSCEQNLNHDAMYWYRQDPGQGLRLIYYSQIVNDFQKGDIAEGYSVSREKKESFPLTVTSAQKNPTAFYLCASMMTSGNQPQHFGDGTRLSIL.

The genes are TRBV10-3 and TRBJ2-7, with a tentative D call TRBD2 (6 bases). Germline CDR1 is ENHRY and CDR2 is SYGVKD. This CDR3 contains 12 residues. With 3 bases removed from V and 7 bases from J, the gap between germline ends came to 10 bases. The DNA for the CDR3 is TGTGCCATCAGTGACCGACTAGGGGAGCAGTACTTC. Translated, it gives CAISDRLGEQYF.

This CDR3 is CASNLILGLGYTEAFF. CDR3 sequence (DNA): TGTGCCAGCAATTTGATTTTGGGACTGGGATACACTGAAGCTTTCTTT. The chain uses TRBV28 and TRBJ1-1, with D maybe TRBD1 (5 bases). The V end was cut by 7 bases, the J end by 3 bases, with 21 bases between. The CDR3 runs to 16 residues. CDR1 is MDHEN and CDR2 is SYDVKM in the germline V gene.

The table lists this clone with a few counts. The V gene is TRBV7-2, the J gene TRBJ1-1; 8 bases map to TRBD1. Trimming removed 5 bases from V and 4 bases from J; junction bases left unmatched: 9. This CDR3 is built from 15 residues. CDR1 is SGHTA, CDR2 FQGNSA, per germline. For the CDR3, the DNA is TGTGCCAGCAGCCTGGGACAGGCATCGACCACTGAAGCTTTCTTT. Amino acid sequence: CASSLGQASTTEAFF.

The J gene is TRBJ2-7, the V gene TRBV7-6; the match to TRBD1 covers 7 bases. The CDR3 consists of 14 residues. The germline V gene has CDR1 SGHVS and CDR2 FNYEAQ. Trimming at V came to 5 bases and at J to 5 bases, leaving 9 bases not matched to a gene. This chain's CDR3 is CASSTPTGIHEQYF. Written as DNA, the CDR3 is TGTGCCAGCAGCACGCCGACAGGGATCCACGAGCAGTACTTC.

V and J are TRBV15 and TRBJ1-5; TRBD1 matches 8 bases. Losses at the gene ends were 11 bases for V and 5 bases for J; bases not matched to a gene: 2. Germline lookup yields CDR1 LNHNV and CDR2 YYDKDF (reference sequence). The CDR3 sequence is 11 residues long. In DNA form, the CDR3 reads TGTGCCTCGGGACAGGATCAGCCCCAGCATTTT. Translating gives CASGQDQPQHF.

The chain links TRBV29-1 to TRBJ2-7, with a tentative D call TRBD1 (6 bases). Germline V gene lookup returns CDR1 SQVTM and CDR2 ANQGSEA. The CDR3 has 11 residues. Deletions cut 8 bases from V and 5 bases from J, with 13 bases between. Written as DNA, the CDR3 is TGCAGCTCCCTGGGGGCCAACGAGCAGTACTTC. Its translation is CSSLGANEQYF.

The chain is built from TRBV12-3 or TRBV12-4 and TRBJ1-2; no firm D call. Trimming left V 0 bases short and J 8 bases short, with 4 bases between. The CDR3 length is 11 residues. Here the CDR3 reads CASSLARGYTF. The CDR3 DNA follows: TGTGCCAGCAGTTTAGCGCGGGGCTACACCTTC.

This clone was seen a handful of times. The rearrangement joins TRBV28 to TRBJ1-4, with D perhaps TRBD1 (6 bases). V lost 1 base and J 0 bases, leaving 9 bases between the germline ends. This CDR3 has 16 residues. Germline V CDR1 and CDR2: MDHEN, SYDVKM. CDR3: CASSLSGAATNEKLFF. The CDR3 nucleotides read TGTGCCAGCAGTTTATCAGGGGCTGCAACTAATGAAAAACTGTTTTTT.

J is TRBJ1-2 and V is TRBV28; TRBD1 is a possible D gene (5 bases). The CDR3 contains 12 residues. CDR1 is MDHEN and CDR2 is SYDVKM in the germline V gene. Trimming removed 5 bases from V and 4 bases from J, with 8 bases in between. Here the CDR3 reads CASSIQAYGYTF. The CDR3, as DNA: TGTGCCAGCAGTATACAGGCCTATGGCTACACCTTC.

This chain joins TRBV2 and TRBJ2-2; the D is unclear. With 1 base removed from V and 7 bases from J, the gap between germline ends came to 10 bases. The length of the CDR3 is 14 residues. Per germline, CDR1 SNHLY and CDR2 FYNNEI. CDR3 DNA sequence: TGTGCCAGCAGTGAAGTCAGTATAAGCGGGGAGCTGTTTTTT. Its protein product is CASSEVSISGELFF.

Only a few counts were recorded for this clone. The chain is built from TRBV28 and TRBJ1-2, with 7 bases aligning to TRBD1. The CDR3 consists of 12 residues. Unmatched junction bases numbered 1, after V lost 7 bases and J lost 2 bases. Looked up from germline, CDR1 is MDHEN and CDR2 is SYDVKM. The CDR3 here is CASNRGNYGYTF. In nucleotides, the CDR3 is TGTGCCAGCAACAGGGGAAACTATGGCTACACCTTC.

J is TRBJ1-1 and V is TRBV18; D may be TRBD1 (6 bases). Per the germline V gene, CDR1 is KGHSH and CDR2 is LQKENI. V was trimmed by 1 base and J by 0 bases, leaving 9 bases between them. This CDR3 spans 15 amino acids. CDR3 sequence (DNA): TGTGCCAGCTCACCACGATCAGGGGTGAACACTGAAGCTTTCTTT. Translating it yields CASSPRSGVNTEAFF.

V is TRBV7-6 and J is TRBJ1-2; the match to TRBD1 covers 8 bases. The V gene's germline CDR1 is SGHVS and CDR2 FNYEAQ. This CDR3 region has 15 residues. V lost 5 bases, J lost 5 bases, and 10 bases stayed unmatched. The CDR3 sequence is CASSKGTGGTYGYTF. The CDR3 DNA sequence: TGTGCCAGCAGCAAAGGGACAGGAGGCACGTATGGCTACACCTTC. Filled out from reference TRBV7-6 and TRBJ1-2, the complete variable domain reads GAGVSQSPRYKVTKRGQDVALRCDPISGHVSLYWYRQALGQGPEFLTYFNYEAQQDKSGLPNDRFSAERPEGSISTLTIQRTEQRDSAMYRCASSKGTGGTYGYTFGSGTRLTVV.

The chain is built from TRBV5-1 and TRBJ2-6, with 7 nucleotides matching TRBD1. The CDR3 is 17 residues long. Trimming took 4 bases from V and 0 from J; bases not matched to a gene: 7. Germline CDR1 and CDR2: SGHRS and YFSETQ. The CDR3 nucleotides read TGCGCCAGCAGCCCTACTTGGGACAGCTCTGGGGCCAACGTCCTGACTTTC. Amino acid sequence: CASSPTWDSSGANVLTF.

This clone was detected once. The chain uses TRBV11-2 and TRBJ2-7, with TRBD1 matching 9 bases. V gave up 5 bases and J gave up 0 bases; unmatched junction bases: 8. This CDR3 has 16 residues. Germline CDR1 SGHAT, CDR2 FQNNGV. The CDR3 DNA reads as TGTGCCAGCAGCCCCCGGGACAGGGTATACTCCTACGAGCAGTACTTC. This codes for CASSPRDRVYSYEQYF.